The source of this T cell receptor (beta chain) is a study of blood T cell repertoires in COVID-19. For the study at large: Sources were T cells, B-cell-depleted T cells, or PBMCs; the material itself was cDNA or gDNA.

TCRdb's table, derived via immunoSEQ multiplex PCR, lists solely in-frame clones and lacks some. The table lists approximately 290,000 clones, 87% of them singletons. CDR3 length equals 12 residues. Trimming pared 7 bases from V and 7 bases from J, leaving 14 bases between. Germline V gene sequence: CDR1 SQVTM, CDR2 ANQGSEA. This clonotype originated in a man between 18 and 29 years old with active or convalescent COVID-19. The specimen sequenced was peripheral blood. This chain joins TRBV29-1 and TRBJ2-1; TRBD1 is a possible D gene (5 bases). CDR3 sequence reads: CSGRQPGNEQFF. The CDR3 DNA reads as TGCAGCGGGAGACAGCCTGGGAATGAGCAGTTCTTC.